These 6 T cell receptor beta chains were all obtained from the same sample, sequenced in a study of cytomegalovirus exposure and HLA in healthy donors. The PCR used 60 Vbeta and 13 Jbeta primers. Data came from immunoSEQ multiplex PCR; TCRdb stores just in-frame clones and leaves some out. This sample's table has around 74,000 clones. Sequencing used PBMCs. These receptors were collected from a man younger than 45 in good health and CMV-seronegative.

Worth noting for this clone: The junction departs from the called germline gene at one end, perhaps through a read error. The rearrangement joins TRBV10-3 to TRBJ2-7; 9 bases fit TRBD2. The CDR3 covers 19 residues. Looked up from germline, CDR1 is ENHRY and CDR2 is SYGVKD. The CDR3 sequence is CAISESGGLALIGAYEQYF. The CDR3 DNA is TGTGCCATCAGCGAGTCGGGAGGACTAGCGTTGATTGGAGCTTACGAGCAGTACTTC.

The J gene is TRBJ2-7, the V gene TRBV18; 8 bases match TRBD1. Germline CDR1 is KGHSH and CDR2 is LQKENI. J was trimmed by 2 bases and V by 6 bases; bases with no gene match: 12. There are 16 residues in the CDR3. CDR3 amino acids: CASSLMRQGTTYEQYF. Here the CDR3 DNA reads TGTGCCAGCTCGCTCATGAGACAGGGGACGACCTACGAGCAGTACTTC.

V is TRBV2 and J is TRBJ1-5; 8 bases match TRBD1. This CDR3 region has 15 residues. From germline, CDR1 is SNHLY and CDR2 FYNNEI. V was pared by 7 bases and J by 2 bases, with 7 bases of the junction left unmatched. DNA for the CDR3: TGTGCCAGCACCCTCGGGACAGGACGCAATCAGCCCCAGCATTTT. Translating it yields CASTLGTGRNQPQHF.

A remark on this clone: One end of the junction fails to match germline, which may point to a read error. This specimen includes other DNA sequences encoding the same CDR3. The chain has TRBV2 and TRBJ1-1; weak D call: TRBD1 (5 bases). Germline assignment: CDR1 SNHLY and CDR2 FYNNEI. The CDR3 sequence is 14 residues long. The CDR3 loop reads CASSLERGNTEAFF. The CDR3 nucleotides are TGCGCCAGCAGCTTAGAAAGGGGGAACACTGAAGCTTTCTTT. The full variable domain, its missing parts supplied by reference TRBV2 and TRBJ1-1, is EPEVTQTPSHQVTQMGQEVILRCVPISNHLYFYWYRQILGQKVEFLVSFYNNEISEKSEIFDDQFSVERPDGSNFTLKIRSTKLEDSAMYFCASSLERGNTEAFFGQGTRLTVV.

The rearrangement uses TRBV18 and TRBJ2-5; 11 nucleotides line up with TRBD2. V was clipped by 3 bases and J by 5 bases; unmatched bases: 14. CDR1 KGHSH and CDR2 LQKENI come from the germline V gene. This CDR3 spans 18 amino acids. The CDR3 DNA reads TGTGCCAGCTCACCGGGGCTAGCGGGAGGCCCAAGTGGTGAGACCCAGTACTTC. As protein: CASSPGLAGGPSGETQYF.

The V gene is TRBV6-6, the J gene TRBJ1-2, with 8 bases lining up with TRBD1. The V and J ends lost 5 bases and 4 bases, in that order; junction bases with no gene match: 3. The CDR3 spans 13 residues. Germline CDR1 and CDR2: MNHNY and SVGAGI (reference sequence). CDR3 in amino acids: CASSPDRAYGYTF. The CDR3 region has the DNA TGTGCCAGCAGTCCGGACAGGGCCTATGGCTACACCTTC.